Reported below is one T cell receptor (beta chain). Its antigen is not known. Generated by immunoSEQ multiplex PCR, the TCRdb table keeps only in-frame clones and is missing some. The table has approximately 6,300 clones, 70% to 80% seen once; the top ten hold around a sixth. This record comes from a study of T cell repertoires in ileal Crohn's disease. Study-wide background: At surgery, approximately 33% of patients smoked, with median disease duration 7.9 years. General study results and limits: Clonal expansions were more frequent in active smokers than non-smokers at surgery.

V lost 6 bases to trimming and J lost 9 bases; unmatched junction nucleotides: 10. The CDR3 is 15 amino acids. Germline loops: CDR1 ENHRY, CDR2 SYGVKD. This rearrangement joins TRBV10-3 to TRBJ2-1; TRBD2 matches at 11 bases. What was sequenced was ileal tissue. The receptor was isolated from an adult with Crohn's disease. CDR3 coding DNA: TGTGCCATCAGGCCGGGTGGGCTAGCGGGAGGTGAGCAGTTCTTC. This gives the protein CAIRPGGLAGGEQFF.